The 8 T cell receptor beta chains below were found in one sample sequenced in a study of cytomegalovirus exposure and HLA in healthy donors. The primer mix had 60 Vbeta and 13 Jbeta primers. The repertoire was sequenced with immunoSEQ multiplex PCR; TCRdb's copy has only in-frame clones and lacks some. Found here are around 130,000 clones, about 85% of them singletons; the top ten hold more than 1.5%. The specimen was PBMCs. The origin of the receptors is a boy younger than 18 in good health and CMV-seronegative.

The chain combines TRBV5-1 with TRBJ1-1; D gene unclear. The germline V and J ends were trimmed by 3 bases and 0 bases, with 12 bases remaining between them. Germline CDR1 and CDR2: SGHRS and YFSETQ. The CDR3 extends over 15 amino acids. The DNA for the CDR3 is TGCGCCAGCAGCTATCGGGATTCCATGAACACTGAAGCTTTCTTT. Translation gives CASSYRDSMNTEAFF. The variable domain in full, completed from reference TRBV5-1 and TRBJ1-1, reads KAGVTQTPRYLIKTRGQQVTLSCSPISGHRSVSWYQQTPGQGLQFLFEYFSETQRNKGNFPGRFSGRQFSNSRSEMNVSTLELGDSALYLCASSYRDSMNTEAFFGQGTRLTVV.

The chain combines TRBV5-1 with TRBJ1-1; perhaps TRBD1 as D (6 bases). The CDR3 sequence is 13 residues long. Per germline, CDR1 SGHRS and CDR2 YFSETQ. Trimming took off 0 bases at V and 7 bases at J, with 10 bases between the two ends. The CDR3 is CASSLGGRGEAFF. CDR3 sequence (DNA): TGCGCCAGCAGCTTGGGTGGCAGGGGTGAAGCTTTCTTT.

The rearrangement links TRBV7-9 to TRBJ1-3, with 8 positions matching TRBD1. Germline V lookup: CDR1 SEHNR, CDR2 FQNEAQ (reference sequence). The CDR3 covers 16 residues. J was trimmed by 0 bases and V by 5 bases; bases with no gene match: 6. CDR3 in DNA: TGTGCCAGCAGCCATACGGACAGGGACTCTGGAAACACCATATATTTT. Its protein is CASSHTDRDSGNTIYF.

The CDR3 here is CASSLDPRVWRERVNEQFF. The CDR3 nucleotides read TGCGCCAGCAGCTTGGATCCCCGCGTTTGGCGGGAAAGGGTTAATGAGCAGTTCTTC. This rearrangement joins TRBV5-1 to TRBJ2-1, with D perhaps TRBD2 (6 bases). The V end was cut by 0 bases, the J end by 7 bases, with 26 bases between. Germline V gives CDR1 SGHRS, CDR2 YFSETQ. The CDR3 length is 19 residues.

This chain connects TRBV9 to TRBJ1-2; TRBD1 matches 7 bases. Trimming at V came to 4 bases and at J to 1 base, leaving 16 bases not matched to a gene. This CDR3 is built from 18 residues. Germline V gene data show CDR1 as SGDLS and CDR2 as YYNGEE. The CDR3 is CASSSHLLTGTDNYGYTF. As DNA, the CDR3 is TGTGCCAGCAGCTCACACCTATTGACAGGGACCGATAACTATGGCTACACCTTC. The full variable domain, rest sourced from reference TRBV9 and TRBJ1-2, is DSGVTQTPKHLITATGQRVTLRCSPRSGDLSVYWYQQSLDQGLQFLIQYYNGEERAKGNILERFSAQQFPDLHSELNLSSLELGDSALYFCASSSHLLTGTDNYGYTFGSGTRLTVV.

The V gene is TRBV10-3, the J gene TRBJ1-2, with TRBD1 matching 9 bases. The CDR3 length is 13 residues. Per the germline V gene, CDR1 is ENHRY and CDR2 is SYGVKD. The V and J ends lost 2 bases and 8 bases, in that order; junction bases with no gene match: 3. The CDR3 nucleotides are TGTGCCATCAGTGAGAACACAGGGGGCGGCTACACCTTC. Translating it yields CAISENTGGGYTF.

The chain links TRBV11-2 to TRBJ2-6; 7 bases fit TRBD1. The CDR3 has 17 amino acids. Germline values: CDR1 SGHAT, CDR2 FQNNGV. J lost 2 bases, V lost 6 bases, and 10 bases had no gene match. CDR3 bases: TGTGCCAGCAGGAACCGGGACAGCCTCGCTGGGGCCAACGTCCTGACTTTC. Encoded protein: CASRNRDSLAGANVLTF.

The CDR3 DNA reads TGTGCCATCAGTGAAGCAGGGGGCGAAGGCTACACCTTC. Its translation: CAISEAGGEGYTF. The gene calls are TRBV10-3 and TRBJ1-2, with TRBD1 matching over 8 bases. Trimming cost V 3 bases and J 8 bases; bases outside gene matches: 5. Germline loops: CDR1 ENHRY, CDR2 SYGVKD. The CDR3 extends over 13 amino acids.